Listed below are T cell receptor beta chains from one sample, sequenced in a study of blood T cell repertoires in COVID-19. Profiling relied on immunoSEQ multiplex PCR, and the TCRdb table lists in-frame clones only, not all of them. The sample has roughly 180,000 clones; around 84% are singletons. Sequencing used peripheral blood. The receptors were sampled from a woman aged 45-65 years with COVID-19, enrolled during active disease. Each CDR3 is given with its conserved first and last residue. D genes are given only for firm matches. The size field is filled for only some rows; it gives once, few, many or a size class.

CDR3aa	CDR3nt	v_gene	j_gene	abundance	d_gene
CASSLLGGTVTETQYF	TGTGCCAGCAGCTTATTAGGGGGCACCGTAACAGAGACCCAGTACTTC	TRBV13	TRBJ2-5	-	TRBD1
CASSLFRGPGGYTF	TGTGCCAGCAGTCTATTCAGGGGCCCGGGGGGCTACACCTTC	TRBV28	TRBJ1-2	-	-
CASRRGDTQYF	TGTGCCAGCCGCCGGGGGGATACGCAGTATTTT	TRBV2	TRBJ2-3	-	-
CATNAGSRGYTF	TGTGCCACCAATGCGGGTTCGAGGGGCTACACCTTC	TRBV24-1	TRBJ1-2	-	-
CASSAGLAGTTDTQYF	TGTGCCAGCAGCGCGGGACTAGCGGGGACCACAGATACGCAGTATTTT	TRBV5-4	TRBJ2-3	-	TRBD2
CASRADRGSGNTIYF	TGTGCCAGCAGGGCAGACAGGGGCTCTGGAAACACCATATATTTT	TRBV2	TRBJ1-3	once	TRBD1
CASGLDISGGLYNEQFF	TGTGCTAGTGGTTTGGACATTAGCGGGGGGCTATACAATGAGCAGTTCTTC	TRBV12-5	TRBJ2-1	-	TRBD2
CASSPTGDEAFF	TGCGCCAGCAGCCCGACAGGGGATGAAGCTTTCTTT	TRBV5-1	TRBJ1-1	-	TRBD1
CASSEGQGEVAFF	TGTGCCAGCAGTGAAGGACAGGGTGAGGTAGCTTTCTTT	TRBV6-1	TRBJ1-1	few	TRBD1
CTSSQEFHGTDGYTF	TGCACCAGCAGCCAAGAGTTTCACGGGACAGATGGCTACACCTTC	TRBV1	TRBJ1-2	-	-
CASSLGQAHLFF	TGTGCCAGCAGCTTAGGGCAGGCTCATCTGTTTTTT	TRBV7-9	TRBJ1-4	-	-
CASSLARVNTEAFF	TGTGCCAGCAGCTTGGCCAGGGTCAACACTGAAGCTTTCTTT	TRBV7-4	TRBJ1-1	once	-
CASSIRVSNSPLHF	TGTGCCAGCAGCATCCGGGTTTCTAATTCACCCCTCCACTTT	TRBV7-2	TRBJ1-6	-	-
CASSTGTSTDTQYF	TGTGCCAGCAGCACCGGGACTAGCACAGATACGCAGTATTTT	TRBV7-3	TRBJ2-3	-	-
CARKFIREISYNSPLHF	TGTGCCAGGAAATTTATCCGAGAAATCTCCTATAATTCACCCCTCCACTTT	TRBV19	TRBJ1-6	-	-
CASSLVPLVSGVPDTQYF	TGTGCCAGCAGCTTAGTTCCCTTGGTATCAGGGGTGCCAGATACGCAGTATTTT	TRBV7-6	TRBJ2-3	-	-
CASSPAGGNQPQHF	TGTGCCAGCAGTCCCGCGGGGGGCAATCAGCCCCAGCATTTT	TRBV28	TRBJ1-5	-	-
CASSSGQKTNEKLFF	TGTGCCAGTAGTAGCGGACAGAAAACTAATGAAAAACTGTTTTTT	TRBV19	TRBJ1-4	-	-
CASSWDINSNQPQHF	TGTGCCAGCAGTTGGGACATCAATAGCAATCAGCCCCAGCATTTT	TRBV2	TRBJ1-5	-	-
CASTMPGLGYNEQFF	TGTGCCAGCACCATGCCGGGACTAGGGTACAATGAGCAGTTCTTC	TRBV28	TRBJ2-1	few	TRBD2
CASSELATGGGNTIYF	TGTGCCAGCAGTGAACTCGCGACCGGCGGAGGAAACACCATATATTTT	TRBV6-1	TRBJ1-3	-	-
CASSYSTRGQEQFF	TGTGCCAGCAGTTACTCCACCAGGGGCCAAGAGCAGTTCTTC	TRBV6-5	TRBJ2-1	-	-
CASSPESGTGGEQYF	TGTGCCAGCTCACCAGAGTCCGGGACAGGGGGCGAGCAGTACTTC	TRBV18	TRBJ2-7	once	TRBD1
CASSFPGHYNEQFF	TGTGCCAGCAGTTTCCCGGGACACTACAATGAGCAGTTCTTC	TRBV6-5	TRBJ2-1	-	-
CASSLTPRGRFSGANVLTF	TGCGCCAGCAGCCTGACTCCGAGAGGGCGATTCTCTGGGGCCAACGTCCTGACTTTC	TRBV5-1	TRBJ2-6	-	-
CASSRGTGSTDTQYF	TGTGCCAGCAGCCGTGGGACAGGGAGCACAGATACGCAGTATTTT	TRBV5-6	TRBJ2-3	-	TRBD1